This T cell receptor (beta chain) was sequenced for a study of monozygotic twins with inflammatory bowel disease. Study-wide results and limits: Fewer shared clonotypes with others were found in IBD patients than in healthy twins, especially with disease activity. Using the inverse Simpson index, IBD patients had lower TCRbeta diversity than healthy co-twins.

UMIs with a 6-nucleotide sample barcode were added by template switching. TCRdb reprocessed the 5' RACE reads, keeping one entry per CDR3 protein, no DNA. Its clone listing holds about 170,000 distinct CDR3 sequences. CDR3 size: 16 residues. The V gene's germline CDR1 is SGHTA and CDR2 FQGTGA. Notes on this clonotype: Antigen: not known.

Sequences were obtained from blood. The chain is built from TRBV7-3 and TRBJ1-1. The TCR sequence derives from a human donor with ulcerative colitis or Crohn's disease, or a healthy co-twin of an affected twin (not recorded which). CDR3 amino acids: CTSSLKRRAAGTEAFF.